Presented here are 9 T cell receptor beta chains from one specimen sequenced in a study of cytomegalovirus exposure and HLA in healthy donors. PCR was performed using 60 Vbeta and 13 Jbeta primers. The table came from immunoSEQ multiplex PCR; TCRdb's copy has only in-frame clones and leaves some out. The listing contains approximately 210,000 clones. The sequencing input was PBMCs. The receptors here all came from a woman aged 30 to 39 in good health and CMV-seropositive.

The rearrangement uses TRBV9 and TRBJ2-5, with TRBD2 matching 10 bases. Germline CDR1 is SGDLS and CDR2 is YYNGEE. After removal of 3 bases from V and 1 base from J, the junction contained 3 bases not matched to a gene. This CDR3 comprises 15 residues. The CDR3, as DNA: TGTGCCAGCAGCGGAGTAGCGGGAGGCCAAGAGACCCAGTACTTC. It codes for CASSGVAGGQETQYF.

V gene TRBV28 combines with J gene TRBJ2-7, with 7 bases matching TRBD1. CDR1 MDHEN and CDR2 SYDVKM come from the germline V gene. After removal of 6 bases from V and 0 bases from J, the junction contained 8 bases not matched to a gene. This CDR3 contains 15 residues. The CDR3 DNA reads TGTGCCAGCAGAAAGACAGGGCCCTTCTCCTACGAGCAGTACTTC. This encodes CASRKTGPFSYEQYF.

The chain couples TRBV6-5 to TRBJ1-5; D gene unclear. Between the trimmed V and J ends, which lost 6 bases and 3 bases, there was a span of 12 bases. Looked up from germline, CDR1 is MNHEY and CDR2 is SVGAGI. There are 14 residues in the CDR3. The CDR3 here is CASSRAGFNQPQHF. DNA for the CDR3: TGTGCCAGCAGCCGTGCGGGTTTCAATCAGCCCCAGCATTTT.

V usage is TRBV4-1 and J usage is TRBJ2-7, with 9 bases fitting TRBD2. The CDR3 totals 15 residues. The V and J ends lost 3 bases and 6 bases, in that order; junction bases with no gene match: 9. CDR1 MGHRA and CDR2 YSYEKL come from the germline V gene. CDR3 DNA sequence: TGCGCCAGCAGCCAGGCCGGAGCGGGAGGAGGCGAGCAGTACTTC. This gives the protein CASSQAGAGGGEQYF.

The chain combines TRBV7-6 with TRBJ1-3; TRBD1 is a possible D gene (5 bases). V was clipped by 5 bases and J by 3 bases, with 8 bases between them. Looked up from germline, CDR1 is SGHVS and CDR2 is FNYEAQ. The CDR3 extends over 13 amino acids. This chain's CDR3 is CASSQDSGNTIYF. The DNA of the CDR3 is TGTGCCAGCAGCCAAGACAGTGGAAACACCATATATTTT.

The chain carries TRBV6-1 and TRBJ2-3, with D possibly TRBD1 on 6 matching bases. The CDR3 spans 15 residues. V was cut by 7 bases and J by 4 bases, with 18 bases left in between. Looked up from germline, CDR1 is MNHNS and CDR2 is SASEGT. The DNA of the CDR3 is TGTGCCAGCACCCCCTGGGGGCAGGTCCCAGATACGCAGTATTTT. It translates to CASTPWGQVPDTQYF.

This sequence joins TRBV25-1 and TRBJ1-1; tentatively, D is TRBD1 (6 bases). The CDR3 extends over 13 amino acids. Germline lookup yields CDR1 MGHDK and CDR2 SYGVNS. Trimming removed 6 bases from V and 6 bases from J, with 14 bases in between. CDR3 residues: CASRTPGGAEAFF. The CDR3 DNA follows: TGTGCCAGCAGAACCCCTGGGGGCGCTGAAGCTTTCTTT. Looking up the rest from reference TRBV25-1 and TRBJ1-1 gives the full variable domain: EADIYQTPRYLVIGTGKKITLECSQTMGHDKMYWYQQDPGMELHLIHYSYGVNSTEKGDLSSESTVSRIRTEHFPLTLESARPSHTSQYLCASRTPGGAEAFFGQGTRLTVV.

The CDR3 loop is CASSSDRVSNQPQHF. Here the CDR3 DNA reads TGTGCCAGCAGTTCCGACAGGGTTAGCAATCAGCCCCAGCATTTT. This chain connects TRBV27 to TRBJ1-5; 7 bases are shared with TRBD1. J gave up 0 bases and V 4 bases, and 3 bases lay outside the gene matches. Germline V CDR1 and CDR2: MNHEY, SMNVEV (reference sequence). The CDR3 has 15 amino acids.

The chain couples TRBV6-1 to TRBJ2-1, with 10 bases identical to TRBD1. The CDR3 contains 14 residues. V was pared by 7 bases and J by 8 bases, with 8 bases of the junction left unmatched. Germline V gives CDR1 MNHNS, CDR2 SASEGT. The CDR3 region is CASIRTGGYDEQFF. The CDR3 nucleotides are TGTGCCAGCATCCGGACAGGGGGTTACGATGAGCAGTTCTTC.